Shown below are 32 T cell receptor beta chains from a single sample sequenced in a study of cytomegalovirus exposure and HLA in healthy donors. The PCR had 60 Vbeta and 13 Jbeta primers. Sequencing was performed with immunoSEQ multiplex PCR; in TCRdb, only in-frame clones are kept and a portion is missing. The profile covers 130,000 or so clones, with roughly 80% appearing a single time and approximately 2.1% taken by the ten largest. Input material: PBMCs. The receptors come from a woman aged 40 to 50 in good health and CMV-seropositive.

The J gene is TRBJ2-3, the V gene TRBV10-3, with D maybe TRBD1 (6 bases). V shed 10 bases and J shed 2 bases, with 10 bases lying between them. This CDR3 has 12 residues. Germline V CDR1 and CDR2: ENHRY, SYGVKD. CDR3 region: CATTGYTDTQYF. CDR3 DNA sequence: TGTGCCACAACAGGGTACACAGATACGCAGTATTTT.

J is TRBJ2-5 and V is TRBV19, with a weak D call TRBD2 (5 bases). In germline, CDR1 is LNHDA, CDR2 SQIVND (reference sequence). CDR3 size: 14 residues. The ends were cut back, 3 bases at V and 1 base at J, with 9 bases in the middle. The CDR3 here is CASSISTSQETQYF. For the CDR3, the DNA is TGTGCCAGTAGTATTAGCACTAGCCAAGAGACCCAGTACTTC.

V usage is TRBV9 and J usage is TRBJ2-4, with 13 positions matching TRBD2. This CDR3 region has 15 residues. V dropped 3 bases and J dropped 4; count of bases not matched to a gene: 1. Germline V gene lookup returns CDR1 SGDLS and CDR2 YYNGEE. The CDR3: CASSALAGGKNIQYF. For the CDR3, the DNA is TGTGCCAGCAGCGCACTAGCGGGGGGGAAAAACATTCAGTACTTC.

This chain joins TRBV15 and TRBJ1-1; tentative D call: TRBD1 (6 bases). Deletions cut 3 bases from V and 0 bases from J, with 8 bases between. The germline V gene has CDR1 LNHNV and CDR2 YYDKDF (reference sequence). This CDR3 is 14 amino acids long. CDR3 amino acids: CATSRDSMNTEAFF. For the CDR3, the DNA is TGTGCCACCAGCAGGGACAGCATGAACACTGAAGCTTTCTTT.

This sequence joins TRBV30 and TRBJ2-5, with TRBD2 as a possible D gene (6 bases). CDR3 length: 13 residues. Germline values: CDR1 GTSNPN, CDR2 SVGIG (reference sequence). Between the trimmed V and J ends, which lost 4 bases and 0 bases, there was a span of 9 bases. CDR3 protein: CAWTRDYQETQYF. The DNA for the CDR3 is TGTGCCTGGACCCGGGACTACCAAGAGACCCAGTACTTC. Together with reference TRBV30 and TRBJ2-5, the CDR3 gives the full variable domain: SQTIHQWPATLVQPVGSPLSLECTVEGTSNPNLYWYRQAAGRGLQLLFYSVGIGQISSEVPQNLSASRPQDRQFILSSKKLLLSDSGFYLCAWTRDYQETQYFGPGTRLLVL.

CDR3: CASSLGQRSYEQYF. The DNA for the CDR3 is TGCGCCAGCAGCTTGGGTCAGCGCTCCTACGAGCAGTACTTC. V usage is TRBV5-1 and J usage is TRBJ2-7, with D uncertain. The CDR3 contains 14 residues. V dropped 0 bases and J dropped 0 bases, with 7 bases sitting between them. Per the germline V gene, CDR1 is SGHRS and CDR2 is YFSETQ.

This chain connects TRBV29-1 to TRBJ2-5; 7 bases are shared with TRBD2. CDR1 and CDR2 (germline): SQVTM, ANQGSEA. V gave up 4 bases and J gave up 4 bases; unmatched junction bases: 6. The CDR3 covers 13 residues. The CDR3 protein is CSVVRGVVETQYF. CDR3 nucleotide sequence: TGCAGCGTTGTTCGGGGGGTGGTAGAGACCCAGTACTTC.

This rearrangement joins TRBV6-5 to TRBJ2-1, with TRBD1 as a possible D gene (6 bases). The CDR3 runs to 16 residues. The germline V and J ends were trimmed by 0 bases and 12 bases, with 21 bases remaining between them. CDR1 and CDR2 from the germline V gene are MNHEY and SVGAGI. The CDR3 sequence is CASSYSAFGGRVGQFF. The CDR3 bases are TGTGCCAGCAGTTACTCGGCTTTTGGGGGCAGAGTTGGGCAGTTCTTC.

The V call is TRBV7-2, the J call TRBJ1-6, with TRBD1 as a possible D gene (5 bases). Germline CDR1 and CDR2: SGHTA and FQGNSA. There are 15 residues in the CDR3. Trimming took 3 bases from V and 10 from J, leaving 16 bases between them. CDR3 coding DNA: TGTGCCAGCAGCTTTGACTCAGGGCAAGGATCACCCCTCCACTTT. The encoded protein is CASSFDSGQGSPLHF.

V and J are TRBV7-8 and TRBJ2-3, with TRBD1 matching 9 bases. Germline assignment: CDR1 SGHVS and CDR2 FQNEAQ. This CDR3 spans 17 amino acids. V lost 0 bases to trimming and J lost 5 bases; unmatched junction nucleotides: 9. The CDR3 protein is CASSLATRQGVGDTQYF. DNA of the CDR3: TGTGCCAGCAGCTTAGCAACGCGACAGGGGGTCGGAGATACGCAGTATTTT. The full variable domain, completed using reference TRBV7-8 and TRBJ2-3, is GAGVSQSPRYKVAKRGQDVALRCDPISGHVSLFWYQQALGQGPEFLTYFQNEAQLDKSGLPSDRFFAERPEGSVSTLKIQRTQQEDSAVYLCASSLATRQGVGDTQYFGPGTRLTVL.

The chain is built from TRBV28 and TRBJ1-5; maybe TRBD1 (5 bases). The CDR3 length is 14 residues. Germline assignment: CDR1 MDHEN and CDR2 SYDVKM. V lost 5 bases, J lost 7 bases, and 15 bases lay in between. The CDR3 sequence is CASSAPPGSQPQHF. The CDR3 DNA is TGTGCCAGCAGTGCCCCCCCAGGGTCACAGCCCCAGCATTTT. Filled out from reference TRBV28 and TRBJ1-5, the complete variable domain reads DVKVTQSSRYLVKRTGEKVFLECVQDMDHENMFWYRQDPGLGLRLIYFSYDVKMKEKGDIPEGYSVSREKKERFSLILESASTNQTSMYLCASSAPPGSQPQHFGDGTRLSIL.

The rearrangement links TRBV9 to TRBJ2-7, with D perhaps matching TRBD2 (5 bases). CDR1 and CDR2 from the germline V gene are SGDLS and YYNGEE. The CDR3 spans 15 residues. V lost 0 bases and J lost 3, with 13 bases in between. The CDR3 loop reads CASSVDPSPLYEQYF. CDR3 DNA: TGTGCCAGCAGCGTAGATCCTAGCCCACTCTACGAGCAGTACTTC.

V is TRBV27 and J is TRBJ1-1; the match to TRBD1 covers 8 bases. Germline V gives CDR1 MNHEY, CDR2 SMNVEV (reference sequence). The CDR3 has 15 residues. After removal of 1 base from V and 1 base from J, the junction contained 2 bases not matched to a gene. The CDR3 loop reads CASSLYTGGNTEAFF. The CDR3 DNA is TGTGCCAGCAGTTTATATACAGGGGGGAACACTGAAGCTTTCTTT.

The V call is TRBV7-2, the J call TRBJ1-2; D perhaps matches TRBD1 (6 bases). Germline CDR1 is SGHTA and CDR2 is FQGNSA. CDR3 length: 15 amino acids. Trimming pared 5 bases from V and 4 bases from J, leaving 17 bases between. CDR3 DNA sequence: TGTGCCAGCAGCCAGGACAGCTCCTCCGGCTATGGCTACACCTTC. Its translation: CASSQDSSSGYGYTF. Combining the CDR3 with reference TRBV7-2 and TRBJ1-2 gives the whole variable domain GAGVSQSPSNKVTEKGKDVELRCDPISGHTALYWYRQSLGQGLEFLIYFQGNSAPDKSGLPSDRFSAERTGGSVSTLTIQRTQQEDSAVYLCASSQDSSSGYGYTFGSGTRLTVV.

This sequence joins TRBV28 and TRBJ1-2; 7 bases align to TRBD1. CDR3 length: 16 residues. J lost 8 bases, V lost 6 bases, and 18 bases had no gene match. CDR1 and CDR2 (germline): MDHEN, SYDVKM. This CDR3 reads CASSSAETGLYQGYTF. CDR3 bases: TGTGCCAGCAGCTCGGCCGAGACAGGGTTGTATCAGGGCTACACCTTC.

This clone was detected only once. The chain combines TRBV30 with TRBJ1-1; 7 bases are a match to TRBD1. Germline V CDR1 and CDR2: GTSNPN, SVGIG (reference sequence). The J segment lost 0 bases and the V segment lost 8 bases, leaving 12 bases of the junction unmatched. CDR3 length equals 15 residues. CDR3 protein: CAARKRGQMNTEAFF. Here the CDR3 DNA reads TGTGCCGCCCGCAAGAGGGGACAGATGAACACTGAAGCTTTCTTT.

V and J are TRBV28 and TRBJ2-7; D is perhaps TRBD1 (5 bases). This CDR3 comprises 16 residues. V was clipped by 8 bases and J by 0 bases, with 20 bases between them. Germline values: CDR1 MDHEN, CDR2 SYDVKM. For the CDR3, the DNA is TGTGCCAGCGCATCCCCCAGGGATAGGGGCTCCTACGAGCAGTACTTC. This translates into CASASPRDRGSYEQYF.

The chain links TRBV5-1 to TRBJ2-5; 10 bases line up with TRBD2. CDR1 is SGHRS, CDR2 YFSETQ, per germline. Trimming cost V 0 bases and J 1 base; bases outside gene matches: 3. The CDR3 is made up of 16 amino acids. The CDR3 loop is CASSLGPSGGQETQYF. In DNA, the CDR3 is TGCGCCAGCAGCTTGGGTCCTAGCGGGGGCCAAGAGACCCAGTACTTC.

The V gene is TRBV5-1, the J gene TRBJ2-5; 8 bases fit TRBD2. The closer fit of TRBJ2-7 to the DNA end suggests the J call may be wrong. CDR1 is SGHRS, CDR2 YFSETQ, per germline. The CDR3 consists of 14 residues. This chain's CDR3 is CASSLSGEYYEQYF. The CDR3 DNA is TGCGCCAGCAGCCTTAGCGGGGAATATTACGAGCAGTACTTC.

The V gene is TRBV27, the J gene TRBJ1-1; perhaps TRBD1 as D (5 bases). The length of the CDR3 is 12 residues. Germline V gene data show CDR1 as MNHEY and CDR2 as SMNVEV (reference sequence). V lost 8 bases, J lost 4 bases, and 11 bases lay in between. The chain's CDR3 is CASGHPGTEAFF. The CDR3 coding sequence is TGTGCCAGCGGACACCCGGGCACTGAAGCTTTCTTT.

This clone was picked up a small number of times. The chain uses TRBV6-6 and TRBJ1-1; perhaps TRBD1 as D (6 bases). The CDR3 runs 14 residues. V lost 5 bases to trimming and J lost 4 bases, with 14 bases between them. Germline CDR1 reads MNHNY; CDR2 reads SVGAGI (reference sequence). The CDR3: CASSRYREGTEAFF. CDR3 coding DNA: TGTGCCAGCAGTAGATACAGGGAAGGCACTGAAGCTTTCTTT.

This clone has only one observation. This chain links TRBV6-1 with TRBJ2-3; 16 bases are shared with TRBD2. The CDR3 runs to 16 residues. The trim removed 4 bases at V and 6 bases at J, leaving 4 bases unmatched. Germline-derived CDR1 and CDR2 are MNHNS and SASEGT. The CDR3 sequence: CASSVGLAGGMDTQYF. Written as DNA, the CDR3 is TGTGCCAGCAGTGTGGGACTAGCGGGGGGGATGGATACGCAGTATTTT.

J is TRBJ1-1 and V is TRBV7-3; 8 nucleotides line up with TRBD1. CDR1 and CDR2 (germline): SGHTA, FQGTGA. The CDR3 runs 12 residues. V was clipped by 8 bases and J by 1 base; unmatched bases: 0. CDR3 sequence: CASGQGNTEAFF. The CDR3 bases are TGTGCCAGCGGACAGGGGAACACTGAAGCTTTCTTT.

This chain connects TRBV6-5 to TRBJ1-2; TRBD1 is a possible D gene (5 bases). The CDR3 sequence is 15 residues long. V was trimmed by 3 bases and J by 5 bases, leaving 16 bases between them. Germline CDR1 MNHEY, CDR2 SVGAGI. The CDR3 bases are TGTGCCAGCAGTTATTCCCCAGGGTACGAGTATGGCTACACCTTC. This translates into CASSYSPGYEYGYTF.

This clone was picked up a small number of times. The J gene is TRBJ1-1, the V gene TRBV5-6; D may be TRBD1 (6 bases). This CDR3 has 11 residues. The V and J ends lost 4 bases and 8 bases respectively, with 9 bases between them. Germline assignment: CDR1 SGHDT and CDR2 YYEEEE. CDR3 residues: CASSLGTEAFF. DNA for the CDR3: TGTGCCAGCAGCCTTGGGACAGAAGCTTTCTTT.

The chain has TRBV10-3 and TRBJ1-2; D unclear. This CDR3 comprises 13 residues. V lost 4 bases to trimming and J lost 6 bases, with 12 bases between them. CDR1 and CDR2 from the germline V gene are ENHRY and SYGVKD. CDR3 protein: CAISVRELDGYTF. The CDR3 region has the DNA TGTGCCATCAGTGTCCGGGAATTGGATGGCTACACCTTC.

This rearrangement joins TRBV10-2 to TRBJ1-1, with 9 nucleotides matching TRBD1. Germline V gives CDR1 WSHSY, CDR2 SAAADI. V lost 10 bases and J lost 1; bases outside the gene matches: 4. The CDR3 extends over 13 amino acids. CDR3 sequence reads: CAIRTGENTEAFF. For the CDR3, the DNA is TGCGCCATCAGGACAGGGGAGAACACTGAAGCTTTCTTT.

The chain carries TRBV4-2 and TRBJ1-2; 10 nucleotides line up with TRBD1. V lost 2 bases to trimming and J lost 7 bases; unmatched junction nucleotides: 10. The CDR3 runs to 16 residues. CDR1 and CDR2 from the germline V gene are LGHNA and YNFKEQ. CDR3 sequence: CASSQSYGTGEFGYTF. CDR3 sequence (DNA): TGTGCCAGCAGCCAAAGCTACGGGACAGGGGAGTTTGGCTACACCTTC.

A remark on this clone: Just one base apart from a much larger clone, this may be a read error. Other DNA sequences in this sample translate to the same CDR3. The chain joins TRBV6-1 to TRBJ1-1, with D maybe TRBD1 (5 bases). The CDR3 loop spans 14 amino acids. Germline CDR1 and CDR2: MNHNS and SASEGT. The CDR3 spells CASSESGRVTEAFF. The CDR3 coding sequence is TGTGCCAGCAGTGAATCAGGGCGAGTCACTGAAGCCTTCTTT.

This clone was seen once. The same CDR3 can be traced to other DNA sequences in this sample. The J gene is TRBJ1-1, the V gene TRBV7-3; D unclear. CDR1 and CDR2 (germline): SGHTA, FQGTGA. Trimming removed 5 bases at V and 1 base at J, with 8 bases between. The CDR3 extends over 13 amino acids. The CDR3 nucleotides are TGTGCCAGCAGCCCCCGGAGGAACACTGAAGCTTTCTTT. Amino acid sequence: CASSPRRNTEAFF.

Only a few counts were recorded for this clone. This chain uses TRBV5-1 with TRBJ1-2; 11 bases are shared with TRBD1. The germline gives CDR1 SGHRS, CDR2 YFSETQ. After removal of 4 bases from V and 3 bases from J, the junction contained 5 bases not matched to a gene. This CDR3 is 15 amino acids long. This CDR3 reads CASSVGQGGHYGYTF. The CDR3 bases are TGCGCCAGCAGCGTGGGACAGGGGGGCCACTATGGCTACACCTTC.

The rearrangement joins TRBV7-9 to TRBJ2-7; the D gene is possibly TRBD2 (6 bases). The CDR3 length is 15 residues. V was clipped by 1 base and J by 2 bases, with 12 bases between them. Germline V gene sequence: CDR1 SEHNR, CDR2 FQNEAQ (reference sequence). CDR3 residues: CASSLVSTGAYEQYF. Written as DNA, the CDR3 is TGTGCCAGCAGCTTAGTTTCGACGGGAGCCTACGAGCAGTACTTC.